This TCR beta chain was captured in a study of somatic mutations in cytotoxic T cells in rheumatoid arthritis (dated by TCRdb to 2016 to 2017). Broadly, across the study: Peripheral blood (about 30 ml EDTA) was collected from patients immediately after diagnosis and before any treatment began. For roughly 63 rheumatoid arthritis patients and approximately 20 healthy controls, TCRB deep sequencing was carried out. To characterize clonality, the study used TCRB deep sequencing while asking whether somatic mutations are carried by expanded CD8+ T-cell clones in newly diagnosed, untreated rheumatoid arthritis. Some V beta antibody-stained T-cell populations were flow-sorted on a FACSAria II or Sony SH800 at nearly 100% purity, and sorted V beta1+ cells also underwent TCRB sequencing. Patient and control groups had essentially identical median ages. Here is what the overall study found, with its caveats: An increase of CD8+ clonality with age was seen in patients (Spearman r ≈ 0.49) but not in healthy controls. The slight TRBV07 underrepresentation in patients was not adjusted for multiple comparisons. The antigen targets of the expanded CD8+ clones were unknown, and absence from virus-specific databases did not rule out viral specificity. CD8+ T-cell clonality in rheumatoid arthritis patients was not significantly different from that in age-matched healthy controls. The largest CD8+ clone made up more than 20% of CD8+ cells in about an eighth of the 65 patients, and blood and synovial fluid shared several identical CD8+ TCRB sequences.

CDR1 and CDR2 (LGHNA, YNFKEQ) derive from the germline V gene. The CDR3 has 13 amino acids, counting the end cysteine and phenylalanine. CDR3 DNA only is kept here, 39 bases in frame from base 1. V sheds 0 bases and J sheds 7 bases, leaving 10 bases between their ends. This clone came up a few times. This clone's antigen is unknown. One base away there is no much larger clone; base qualities are not given. The immunoSEQ assay was applied to genomic DNA for TCRB CDR3 sequencing. Per the original workflow: Patient CD8+ clones larger than 1% were compared against published virus-specific TCRB sequences, and only a few matched. Nothing other than productive TCRB rearrangements was included in the analyses. Clonality was expressed as a Shannon entropy-based productive clonality index, with each clone defined by a unique TCRB CDR3 sequence. Repertoire overlap for a pair of samples was computed from each clone's template counts relative to total templates per sample. V-gene usage from TCRB sequencing and V-gene usage measured by flow cytometry were correlated (Spearman r of approximately 0.59). Here the immuneACCESS table is served through TCRdb, limited to in-frame sequences with V and J called. Missing clones are a known gap in these copies; in checked studies unresolved V genes cover under half, and the rest lacks a known reason. D and trimming come from the DNA, and the V and J calls and clone size come from that table. The sample has roughly 14,000 clones on record, roughly 73% of them singletons. Of the sample, about 15% is held by the ten largest clones.

Positive magnetic bead selection on an AutoMACS was used to isolate CD4+ and CD8+ cells, with flow cytometry used to check purity. After a first flow cytometry screen using a TCR V beta antibody panel, clonal expansions were characterized through TCRB deep sequencing of sorted CD8+ fractions. Peripheral blood mononuclear cells were isolated by Ficoll-Paque PLUS density gradient separation. DNA was extracted from CD4-enriched, CD8-enriched or PBMC samples with Nucleospin Tissue or Tissue XS kits and quantified with a Qubit 2.0 fluorometer. The specimen sequenced was CD8+ T cells sorted from blood. This receptor was obtained from an adult with rheumatoid arthritis. The sequence is built from TRBV4-2 and TRBJ2-7; the D gene lacks a confident call. In nucleotide form, the sequence is TGTGCCAGCAGCCAAGATAGGACCTCTGAGCAGTACTTC. This translates into CASSQDRTSEQYF.